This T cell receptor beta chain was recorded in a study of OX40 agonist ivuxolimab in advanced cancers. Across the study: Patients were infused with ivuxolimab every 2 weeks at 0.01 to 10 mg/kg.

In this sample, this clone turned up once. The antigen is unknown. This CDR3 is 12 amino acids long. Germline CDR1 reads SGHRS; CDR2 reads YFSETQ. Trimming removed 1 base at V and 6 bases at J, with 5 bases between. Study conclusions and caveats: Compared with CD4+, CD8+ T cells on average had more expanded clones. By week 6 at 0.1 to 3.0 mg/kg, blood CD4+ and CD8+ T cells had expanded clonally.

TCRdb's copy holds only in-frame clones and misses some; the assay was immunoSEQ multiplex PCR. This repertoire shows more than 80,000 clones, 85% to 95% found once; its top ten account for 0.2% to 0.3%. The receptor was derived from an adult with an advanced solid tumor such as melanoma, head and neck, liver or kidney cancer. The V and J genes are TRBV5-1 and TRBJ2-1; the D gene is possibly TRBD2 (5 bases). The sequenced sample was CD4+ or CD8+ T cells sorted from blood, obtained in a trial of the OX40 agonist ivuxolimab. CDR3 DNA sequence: TGCGCCAGCAGCTTGACTAGCAATGAGCAGTTCTTC. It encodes CASSLTSNEQFF.